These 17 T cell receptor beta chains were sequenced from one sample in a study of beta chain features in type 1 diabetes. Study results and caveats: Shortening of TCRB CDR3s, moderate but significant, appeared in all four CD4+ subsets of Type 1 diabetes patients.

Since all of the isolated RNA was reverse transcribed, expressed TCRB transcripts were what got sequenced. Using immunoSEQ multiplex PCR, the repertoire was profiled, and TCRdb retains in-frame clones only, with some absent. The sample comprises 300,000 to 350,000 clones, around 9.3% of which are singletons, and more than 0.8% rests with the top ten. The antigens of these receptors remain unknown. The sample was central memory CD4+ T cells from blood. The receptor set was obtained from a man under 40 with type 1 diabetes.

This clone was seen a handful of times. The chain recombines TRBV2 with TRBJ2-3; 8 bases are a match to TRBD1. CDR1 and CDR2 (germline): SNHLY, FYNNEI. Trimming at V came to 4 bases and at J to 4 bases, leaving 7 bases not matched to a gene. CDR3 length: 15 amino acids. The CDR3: CASSVYGQGPDTQYF. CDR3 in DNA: TGTGCCAGCAGTGTTTACGGACAGGGCCCAGATACGCAGTATTTT. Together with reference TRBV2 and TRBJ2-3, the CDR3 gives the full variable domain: EPEVTQTPSHQVTQMGQEVILRCVPISNHLYFYWYRQILGQKVEFLVSFYNNEISEKSEIFDDQFSVERPDGSNFTLKIRSTKLEDSAMYFCASSVYGQGPDTQYFGPGTRLTVL.

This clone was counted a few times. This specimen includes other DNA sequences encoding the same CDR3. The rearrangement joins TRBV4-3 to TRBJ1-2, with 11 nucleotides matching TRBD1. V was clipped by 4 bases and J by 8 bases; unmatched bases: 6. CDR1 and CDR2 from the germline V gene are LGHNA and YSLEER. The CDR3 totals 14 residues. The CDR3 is CASSPGQGAEGYTF. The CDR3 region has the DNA TGCGCCAGCAGCCCAGGACAGGGGGCTGAAGGCTACACCTTC.

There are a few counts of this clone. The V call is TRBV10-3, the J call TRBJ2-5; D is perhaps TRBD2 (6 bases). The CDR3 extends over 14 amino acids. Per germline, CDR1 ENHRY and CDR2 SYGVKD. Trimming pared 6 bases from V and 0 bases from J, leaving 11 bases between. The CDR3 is CAIREGEYQETQYF. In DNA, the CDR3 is TGTGCCATCAGGGAGGGCGAGTACCAAGAGACCCAGTACTTC.

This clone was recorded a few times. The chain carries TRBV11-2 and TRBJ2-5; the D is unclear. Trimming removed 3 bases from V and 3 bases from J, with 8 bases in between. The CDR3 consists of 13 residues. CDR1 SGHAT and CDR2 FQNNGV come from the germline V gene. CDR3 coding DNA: TGTGCCAGCAGCTTGTCATCGGAAGAGACCCAGTACTTC. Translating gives CASSLSSEETQYF.

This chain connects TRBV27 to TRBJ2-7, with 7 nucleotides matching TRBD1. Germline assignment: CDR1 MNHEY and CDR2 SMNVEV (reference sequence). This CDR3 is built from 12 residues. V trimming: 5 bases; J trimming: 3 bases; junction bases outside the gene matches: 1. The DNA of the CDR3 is TGTGCCAGCAGTCGACAGGGCTACGAGCAGTACTTC. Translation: CASSRQGYEQYF.

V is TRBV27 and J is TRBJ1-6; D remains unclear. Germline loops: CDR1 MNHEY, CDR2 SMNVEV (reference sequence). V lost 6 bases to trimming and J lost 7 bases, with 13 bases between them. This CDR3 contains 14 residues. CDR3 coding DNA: TGTGCCAGCAGAGTAGGAGGGTTCAATTCACCCCTCCACTTT. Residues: CASRVGGFNSPLHF.

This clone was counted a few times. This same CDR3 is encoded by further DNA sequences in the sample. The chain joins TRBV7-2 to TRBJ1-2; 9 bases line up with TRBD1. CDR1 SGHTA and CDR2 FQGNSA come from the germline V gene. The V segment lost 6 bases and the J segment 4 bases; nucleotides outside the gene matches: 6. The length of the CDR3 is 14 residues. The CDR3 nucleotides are TGTGCCAGCAGTAGCACAGGGGGCGGCTATGGCTACACCTTC. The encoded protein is CASSSTGGGYGYTF.

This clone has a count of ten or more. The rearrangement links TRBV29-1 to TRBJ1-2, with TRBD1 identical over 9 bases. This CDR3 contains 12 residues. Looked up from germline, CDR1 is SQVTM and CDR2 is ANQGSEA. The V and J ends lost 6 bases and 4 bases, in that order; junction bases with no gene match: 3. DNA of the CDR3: TGCAGCGTACAGGGACAGGGCTATGGCTACACCTTC. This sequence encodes CSVQGQGYGYTF. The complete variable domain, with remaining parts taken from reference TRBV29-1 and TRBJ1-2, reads SAVISQKPSRDICQRGTSLTIQCQVDSQVTMMFWYRQQPGQSLTLIATANQGSEATYESGFVIDKFPISRPNLTFSTLTVSNMSPEDSSIYLCSVQGQGYGYTFGSGTRLTVV.

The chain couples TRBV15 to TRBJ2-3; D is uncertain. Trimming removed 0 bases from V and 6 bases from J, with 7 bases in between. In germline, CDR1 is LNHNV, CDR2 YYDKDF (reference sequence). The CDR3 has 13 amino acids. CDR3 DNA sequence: TGTGCCACCAGCAGAGATGAGAGGGATACGCAGTATTTT. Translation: CATSRDERDTQYF.

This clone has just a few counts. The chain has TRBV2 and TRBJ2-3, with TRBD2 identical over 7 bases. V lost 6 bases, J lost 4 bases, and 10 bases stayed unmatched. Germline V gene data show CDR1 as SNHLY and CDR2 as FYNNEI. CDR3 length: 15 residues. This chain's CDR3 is CASRRLAGRPDTQYF. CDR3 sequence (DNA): TGTGCCAGCAGGAGACTAGCCGGGCGACCAGATACGCAGTATTTT.

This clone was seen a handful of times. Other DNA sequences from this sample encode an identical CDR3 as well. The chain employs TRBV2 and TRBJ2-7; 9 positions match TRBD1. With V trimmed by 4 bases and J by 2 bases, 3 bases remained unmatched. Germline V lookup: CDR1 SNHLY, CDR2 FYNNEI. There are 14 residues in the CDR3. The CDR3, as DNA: TGTGCCAGCAGTGGGGGACAGGGTGCCTACGAGCAGTACTTC. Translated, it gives CASSGGQGAYEQYF.

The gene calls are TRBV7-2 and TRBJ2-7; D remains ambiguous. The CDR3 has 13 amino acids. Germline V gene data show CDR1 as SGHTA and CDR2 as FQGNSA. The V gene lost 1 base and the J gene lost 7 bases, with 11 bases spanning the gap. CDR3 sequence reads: CASSLDLLGEQYF. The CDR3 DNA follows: TGTGCCAGCAGCTTAGACTTGCTGGGGGAGCAGTACTTC.

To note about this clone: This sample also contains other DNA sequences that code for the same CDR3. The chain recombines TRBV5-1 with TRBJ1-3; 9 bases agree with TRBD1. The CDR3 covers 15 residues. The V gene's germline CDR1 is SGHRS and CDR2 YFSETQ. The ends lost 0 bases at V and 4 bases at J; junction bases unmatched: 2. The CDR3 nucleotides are TGCGCCAGCAGCTTGGAGGGACAGGGCGGAAACACCATATATTTT. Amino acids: CASSLEGQGGNTIYF.

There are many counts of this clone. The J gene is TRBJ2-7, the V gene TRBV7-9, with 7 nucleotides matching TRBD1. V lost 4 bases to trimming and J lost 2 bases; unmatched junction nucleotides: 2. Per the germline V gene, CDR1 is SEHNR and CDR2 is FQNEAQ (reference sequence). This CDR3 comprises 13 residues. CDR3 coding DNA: TGTGCCAGCAGCTCAGGGGGAACCTACGAGCAGTACTTC. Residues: CASSSGGTYEQYF. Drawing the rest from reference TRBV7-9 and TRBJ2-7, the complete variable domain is DTGVSQNPRHKITKRGQNVTFRCDPISEHNRLYWYRQTLGQGPEFLTYFQNEAQLEKSRLLSDRFSAERPKGSFSTLEIQRTEQGDSAMYLCASSSGGTYEQYFGPGTRLTVT.

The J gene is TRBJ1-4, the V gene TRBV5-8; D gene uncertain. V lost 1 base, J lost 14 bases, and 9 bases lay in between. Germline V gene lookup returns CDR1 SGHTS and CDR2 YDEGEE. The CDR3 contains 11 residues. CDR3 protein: CASSLSGRLFF. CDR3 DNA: TGTGCCAGCAGCTTGTCCGGGAGGCTGTTTTTT.

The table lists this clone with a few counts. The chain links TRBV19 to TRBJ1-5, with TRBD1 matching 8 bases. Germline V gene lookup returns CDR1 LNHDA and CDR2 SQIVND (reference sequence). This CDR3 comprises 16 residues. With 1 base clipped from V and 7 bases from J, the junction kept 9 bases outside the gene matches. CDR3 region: CASSIVSGQGKQPQHF. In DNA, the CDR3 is TGTGCCAGTAGTATAGTATCTGGACAGGGTAAACAGCCCCAGCATTTT.

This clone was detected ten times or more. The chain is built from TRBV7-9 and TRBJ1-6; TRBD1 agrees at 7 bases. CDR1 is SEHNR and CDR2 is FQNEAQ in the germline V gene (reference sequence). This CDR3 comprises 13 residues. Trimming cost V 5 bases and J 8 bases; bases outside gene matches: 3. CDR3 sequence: CASSAQGDSPLHF. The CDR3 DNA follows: TGTGCCAGCAGCGCCCAGGGGGATTCACCCCTCCACTTT.